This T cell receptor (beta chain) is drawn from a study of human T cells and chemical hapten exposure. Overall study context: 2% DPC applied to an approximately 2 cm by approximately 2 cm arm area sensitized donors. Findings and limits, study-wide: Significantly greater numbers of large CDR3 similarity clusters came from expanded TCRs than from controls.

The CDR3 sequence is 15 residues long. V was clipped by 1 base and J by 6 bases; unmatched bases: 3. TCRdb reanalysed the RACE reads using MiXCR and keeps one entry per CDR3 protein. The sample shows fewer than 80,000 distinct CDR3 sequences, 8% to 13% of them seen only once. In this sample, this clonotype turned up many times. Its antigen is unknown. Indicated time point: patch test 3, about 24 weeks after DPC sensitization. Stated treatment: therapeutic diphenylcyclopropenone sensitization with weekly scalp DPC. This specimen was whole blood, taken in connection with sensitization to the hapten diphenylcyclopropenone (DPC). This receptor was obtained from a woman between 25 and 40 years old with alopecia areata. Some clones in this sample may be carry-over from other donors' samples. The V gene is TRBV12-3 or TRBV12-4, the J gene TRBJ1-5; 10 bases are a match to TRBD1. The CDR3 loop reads CASSLGGQGSQPQHF. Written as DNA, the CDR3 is TGTGCCAGCAGTTTAGGGGGACAGGGGTCTCAGCCCCAGCATTTT.